These T cell receptor beta chains were read from a single sample in a study of naive and memory T cell subsets. A single record per CDR3 protein comes from TCRdb applying MiXCR to the UMI-ligation and nested PCR reads. The table has 95,000 to 150,000 distinct CDR3 sequences, 35% to 40% seen once. Sequenced material: central memory CD4+ T cells from blood. These receptors came from a human donor in good health. Both conserved end residues are part of each CDR3. A D gene is named only where the DNA matches it firmly. The listing skips clone size in some rows; elsewhere it reads once, few, many or a size class.

>TRBV27|few|TRBJ1-2|.
CASSFTNYGYTF
TGTGCCAGCAGTTTCACGAACTATGGCTACACCTTC
>TRBV7-2|many|TRBJ2-1|TRBD2
CASSLNLAGGPIREQFF
TGTGCCAGCAGCTTGAACCTAGCGGGAGGGCCTATTCGCGAGCAGTTCTTC
>TRBV6-2/TRBV6-3|.|TRBJ1-2|.
CASSMGGAYGYTF
TGTGCCAGCAGTATGGGGGGGGCCTATGGCTACACCTTC
>TRBV6-5|few|TRBJ2-1|TRBD1
CASKRTGGINEQFF
TGTGCCAGCAAAAGGACAGGGGGCATCAATGAGCAGTTCTTC
>TRBV29-1|few|TRBJ2-7|TRBD1
CSGRQGPYEQYF
TGCAGCGGCCGACAGGGTCCCTACGAGCAGTACTTC
>TRBV28|.|TRBJ2-7|.
CASTPNRGYEQYF
TGTGCCAGCACCCCTAATAGGGGCTACGAGCAGTACTTC
>TRBV7-2|many|TRBJ2-2|.
CASSLVRTHTGELFF
TGTGCCAGCAGCTTAGTTAGGACCCACACCGGGGAGCTGTTTTTT
>TRBV6-6|.|TRBJ2-7|.
CASSYGQDEQYF
TGTGCCAGCAGTTACGGGCAGGACGAGCAGTACTTC
>TRBV29-1|few|TRBJ2-1|TRBD2
CSVVSLAGDISYNEQFF
TGCAGCGTTGTCTCGCTAGCGGGAGACATCTCCTACAATGAGCAGTTCTTC
>TRBV27|.|TRBJ2-6|TRBD1
CASSPTDRAGANVLTF
TGTGCCAGCAGTCCGACCGACAGGGCTGGGGCCAACGTCCTGACTTTC
>TRBV28|few|TRBJ2-3|TRBD1
CASSFGTGGPDTQYF
TGTGCCAGCAGTTTCGGGACAGGGGGCCCAGATACGCAGTATTTT
>TRBV7-7|few|TRBJ2-5|.
CASSPEGLRETQYF
TGTGCCAGCAGCCCCGAAGGACTAAGGGAGACCCAGTACTTC
>TRBV11-1|.|TRBJ2-7|.
CASSLHRYTYEQYF
TGTGCCAGCAGCTTACACAGGTATACCTACGAGCAGTACTTC
>TRBV20-1|.|TRBJ1-1|.
CSARGSLGMNTEAFF
TGCAGTGCTAGGGGGAGCCTTGGGATGAACACTGAAGCTTTCTTT
>TRBV6-6|few|TRBJ1-5|.
CASSYIDQPQHF
TGTGCCAGCAGTTACATTGATCAGCCCCAGCATTTT
>TRBV29-1|.|TRBJ1-1|.
CSVEPRGEEAFF
TGCAGCGTTGAACCCAGGGGAGAGGAAGCTTTCTTT
>TRBV20-1|.|TRBJ1-2|.
CSASMGNYGYTF
TGCAGTGCTAGTATGGGGAACTATGGCTACACCTTC
>TRBV29-1|.|TRBJ1-5|.
CSVRDGGNQPQHF
TGCAGCGTCCGGGACGGAGGCAATCAGCCCCAGCATTTT
>TRBV19|.|TRBJ1-1|.
CASRKRGWETEAFF
TGTGCCAGTAGAAAGAGGGGTTGGGAGACTGAAGCTTTCTTT
>TRBV19|.|TRBJ2-3|TRBD1
CASSSTGITDTQYF
TGTGCCAGTAGTTCGACAGGGATCACAGATACGCAGTATTTT
>TRBV6-2/TRBV6-3|.|TRBJ2-7|TRBD2
CASSYEAGGLSYEQYF
TGTGCCAGCAGTTACGAGGCGGGAGGCCTCTCCTACGAGCAGTACTTC
>TRBV10-2|.|TRBJ2-7|.
CASSFDREVYEQYF
TGCGCCAGCAGTTTCGACAGGGAGGTCTACGAGCAGTACTTC
>TRBV28|few|TRBJ2-3|.
CASTGILSVQYF
TGTGCCAGCACGGGGATCTTGAGTGTGCAGTATTTT
>TRBV20-1|few|TRBJ2-1|TRBD2
CSVPPSGRYNEQFF
TGCAGTGTCCCCCCCAGCGGGAGGTACAATGAGCAGTTCTTC